The next 24 T cell receptor beta chains were all read from a single sample in a study of blood T cell repertoires in COVID-19. Clones were sequenced by immunoSEQ multiplex PCR, and TCRdb holds only the in-frame ones, with some missing. Of around 250,000 clones detected, roughly nine tenths appear once; the ten largest clones hold approximately 1.3%. The specimen sequenced was PBMCs or T cells enriched from blood (not recorded which). The receptors shown here come from a human donor in a cohort exposed to, infected with or recovered from COVID-19 (not recorded which). The donor label of this sample is uncertain.

Concerning this clone: The same CDR3 can be traced to other DNA sequences in this sample. The rearrangement uses TRBV20-1 and TRBJ1-1; D gene ambiguous. Germline CDR1 is DFQATT and CDR2 is SNEGSKA (reference sequence). This CDR3 has 13 residues. V gave up 3 bases and J gave up 1 base, with 9 bases separating them. CDR3 nucleotide sequence: TGCAGTGCTAGTCTATCAGGGAACACTGAAGCTTTCTTT. Its translation is CSASLSGNTEAFF.

This chain uses TRBV9 with TRBJ2-2, with D maybe TRBD2 (5 bases). V was pared by 3 bases and J by 6 bases, with 6 bases between. From germline, CDR1 is SGDLS and CDR2 YYNGEE. The CDR3 has 12 amino acids. CDR3: CASSEGAGELFF. CDR3 bases: TGTGCCAGCAGCGAGGGAGCCGGGGAGCTGTTTTTT.

The chain combines TRBV6-5 with TRBJ1-5; 8 nucleotides agree with TRBD1. V was clipped by 7 bases and J by 0 bases; unmatched bases: 5. The germline V gene encodes CDR1 MNHEY and CDR2 SVGAGI. CDR3 length: 15 amino acids. CDR3 protein: CASTPDRVSNQPQHF. The CDR3 region has the DNA TGTGCCAGCACCCCGGACAGGGTTAGCAATCAGCCCCAGCATTTT.

The chain carries TRBV9 and TRBJ2-3, with TRBD1 matching 10 bases. Trimming took 2 bases from V and 1 from J; bases not matched to a gene: 7. The CDR3 has 17 residues. Looked up from germline, CDR1 is SGDLS and CDR2 is YYNGEE. The chain's CDR3 is CASSVRGGTGGTDTQYF. In DNA form, the CDR3 reads TGTGCCAGCAGCGTTCGCGGAGGGACAGGGGGCACAGATACGCAGTATTTT.

The rearrangement links TRBV4-1 to TRBJ2-1; 7 bases are a match to TRBD2. The V gene end was trimmed by 2 bases and the J gene end by 4 bases; junction bases not matched to a gene: 5. The CDR3 length is 15 residues. Germline-derived CDR1 and CDR2 are MGHRA and YSYEKL. This chain's CDR3 is CASSQSGLPYNEQFF. The CDR3 DNA is TGCGCCAGCAGCCAATCGGGACTACCATACAATGAGCAGTTCTTC.

V usage is TRBV30 and J usage is TRBJ1-3, with D unresolved. The germline V and J ends were trimmed by 5 bases and 2 bases, with 7 bases remaining between them. Germline CDR1 GTSNPN, CDR2 SVGIG (reference sequence). The CDR3 consists of 12 residues. This CDR3 is CAWGGAGNTIYF. The CDR3 DNA reads as TGTGCCTGGGGCGGTGCTGGAAACACCATATATTTT.

V gene TRBV19 combines with J gene TRBJ2-2; D is uncertain. Trimming cost V 0 bases and J 9 bases, with 11 bases left between them. The CDR3 contains 14 residues. Per germline, CDR1 LNHDA and CDR2 SQIVND (reference sequence). The CDR3 bases are TGTGCCAGTAGTATAGATCTAAGTGTTCGGGAGCTGTTTTTT. Its translation: CASSIDLSVRELFF.

This sequence joins TRBV3-1 (or the pseudogene TRBV3-2) and TRBJ1-2; 12 nucleotides agree with TRBD1. The CDR3 is 15 amino acids. Germline trimming cut 4 bases from V and 4 bases from J; bases unmatched to any gene: 4. Looked up from germline, CDR1 is LGHDT and CDR2 is YNNKEL (reference sequence). CDR3 bases: TGTGCCAGCAGCCTCCGGGACAGGGGGCCCTATGGCTACACCTTC. Its protein product is CASSLRDRGPYGYTF.

This clone was seen just once. V gene TRBV3-1 (or the pseudogene TRBV3-2) combines with J gene TRBJ2-4, with 10 bases matching TRBD2. The CDR3 loop spans 18 amino acids. The J segment lost 0 bases and the V segment lost 4 bases, leaving 9 bases of the junction unmatched. Germline-derived CDR1 and CDR2 are LGHDT and YNNKEL (reference sequence). CDR3 nucleotide sequence: TGTGCCAGCAGCCGAAACTTAGCGGGGGGCCGAGCCAAAAACATTCAGTACTTC. This codes for CASSRNLAGGRAKNIQYF.

A single count supports this clone. The junction departs from the called germline gene at one end, perhaps through a read error. V usage is TRBV6-5 and J usage is TRBJ1-5; 9 bases fit TRBD1. The CDR3 contains 14 residues. The germline CDR1 and CDR2 sequences are MNHEY and SVGAGI. CDR3 sequence: CASSSGQGNQPQRF. Here the CDR3 DNA reads TGTGCCAGCAGTTCGGGACAGGGCAATCAGCCCCAGCGTTTT.

V and J are TRBV10-3 and TRBJ1-4, with no clear D. Germline assignment: CDR1 ENHRY and CDR2 SYGVKD. V was shortened by 4 bases and J by 4 bases, with 7 bases between the two germline ends. The CDR3 has 13 amino acids. CDR3: CAISGALNEKLFF. The CDR3 DNA reads TGTGCCATCAGTGGGGCCCTTAATGAAAAACTGTTTTTT.

V usage is TRBV19 and J usage is TRBJ2-7, with a weak D call TRBD1 (6 bases). This CDR3 is built from 15 residues. Germline CDR1 is LNHDA and CDR2 is SQIVND (reference sequence). Trimming left V 1 base short and J 3 bases short, with 13 bases between. The CDR3 region is CASSIAPRQDYEQYF. The CDR3 DNA reads TGTGCCAGTAGTATAGCCCCCAGACAGGACTACGAGCAGTACTTC.

The chain recombines TRBV27 with TRBJ2-3, with 7 positions matching TRBD1. V trimming: 5 bases; J trimming: 2 bases; junction bases outside the gene matches: 7. This CDR3 has 15 residues. CDR1 and CDR2 from the germline V gene are MNHEY and SMNVEV (reference sequence). The CDR3 DNA is TGTGCCAGCAGTCAACCGGGACAGACCACAGATACGCAGTATTTT. Amino acid sequence: CASSQPGQTTDTQYF.

The chain has TRBV12-5 and TRBJ2-7; D gene ambiguous. The length of the CDR3 is 12 residues. The germline V and J ends were trimmed by 7 bases and 5 bases, with 12 bases remaining between them. Looked up from germline, CDR1 is LGHNT and CDR2 is FRNRAP. The CDR3 spells CASATEKHEQYF. CDR3 nucleotides: TGTGCTAGTGCTACCGAGAAGCACGAGCAGTACTTC.

V usage is TRBV7-2 and J usage is TRBJ1-1; D is unclear. This CDR3 spans 13 amino acids. The germline V gene encodes CDR1 SGHTA and CDR2 FQGNSA. The V and J ends lost 5 bases and 8 bases respectively, with 15 bases between them. CDR3: CASSPFRGREAFF. CDR3 DNA: TGTGCCAGCAGCCCTTTCCGGGGTCGGGAAGCTTTCTTT.

This clone has more than one count but fewer than ten. The CDR3 spells CASSRRDLLQETQYF. Written as DNA, the CDR3 is TGTGCCAGCAGCCGGAGGGACTTACTTCAAGAGACCCAGTACTTC. The chain couples TRBV5-8 to TRBJ2-5, with TRBD2 as a possible D gene (6 bases). The CDR3 length is 15 residues. CDR1 and CDR2 from the germline V gene are SGHTS and YDEGEE. Between the trimmed V and J ends, which lost 4 bases and 2 bases, there was a span of 15 bases. The whole variable domain, filled in from reference TRBV5-8 and TRBJ2-5, reads EAGVTQSPTHLIKTRGQQATLRCSPISGHTSVYWYQQALGLGLQFLLWYDEGEERNRGNFPPRFSGRQFPNYSSELNVNALELEDSALYLCASSRRDLLQETQYFGPGTRLLVL.

The rearrangement joins TRBV18 to TRBJ1-1; D remains unclear. Germline lookup yields CDR1 KGHSH and CDR2 LQKENI. V lost 2 bases to trimming and J lost 6 bases, with 13 bases between them. CDR3 length equals 14 residues. CDR3 sequence (DNA): TGTGCCAGCTCACCATCAGAGGGTACGGCTGAAGCTTTCTTT. This codes for CASSPSEGTAEAFF.

This CDR3 reads CASSPTGHSSYTF. In nucleotides, the CDR3 is TGTGCCAGCTCACCAACGGGACATTCGAGCTACACCTTC. V is TRBV18 and J is TRBJ1-2; possible D gene TRBD1, 6 bases. Germline V gene data show CDR1 as KGHSH and CDR2 as LQKENI. The length of the CDR3 is 13 residues. The V and J ends lost 2 bases and 9 bases respectively, with 13 bases between them. The whole variable domain, remainder taken from reference TRBV18 and TRBJ1-2, is NAGVMQNPRHLVRRRGQEARLRCSPMKGHSHVYWYRQLPEEGLKFMVYLQKENIIDESGMPKERFSAEFPKEGPSILRIQQVVRGDSAAYFCASSPTGHSSYTFGSGTRLTVV.

This chain uses TRBV4-1 with TRBJ2-3; a possible D gene is TRBD2 (7 bases). V was shortened by 1 base and J by 1 base, with 12 bases between the two germline ends. This CDR3 is built from 16 residues. Germline CDR1 and CDR2: MGHRA and YSYEKL. This chain's CDR3 is CASSQAPGGGTDTQYF. The CDR3 DNA follows: TGCGCCAGCAGCCAAGCCCCGGGGGGCGGCACAGATACGCAGTATTTT.

V and J are TRBV18 and TRBJ2-7; 7 bases align to TRBD1. CDR1 is KGHSH and CDR2 is LQKENI in the germline V gene. The CDR3 length is 13 residues. V shed 3 bases and J 2 bases; nucleotides not matched to a gene: 1. Here the CDR3 DNA reads TGTGCCAGCTCACCGCAGGGGGCCTACGAGCAGTACTTC. It is translated as CASSPQGAYEQYF.

The chain couples TRBV5-1 to TRBJ1-1; D is ambiguous. The ends were cut back, 0 bases at V and 1 base at J, with 7 bases in the middle. Germline V CDR1 and CDR2: SGHRS, YFSETQ. This CDR3 spans 14 amino acids. The CDR3 nucleotides are TGCGCCAGCAGCTTGGTTAGCAAGAACACTGAAGCTTTCTTT. It specifies CASSLVSKNTEAFF.

The chain has TRBV7-9 and TRBJ2-5; no reliable D call. With 3 bases removed from V and 5 bases from J, the gap between germline ends came to 7 bases. This CDR3 has 12 residues. The germline V gene encodes CDR1 SEHNR and CDR2 FQNEAQ (reference sequence). In DNA form, the CDR3 reads TGTGCCAGCAGCTTTGCCGGGGAGACCCAGTACTTC. Translating gives CASSFAGETQYF.

CDR3 bases: TGCGCCAGCAGCCCCAGATGGGGAGACTATGGCTACACCTTC. The encoded protein is CASSPRWGDYGYTF. The V call is TRBV4-1, the J call TRBJ1-2; D is unclear. Per the germline V gene, CDR1 is MGHRA and CDR2 is YSYEKL. CDR3 length equals 14 residues. Trimming shortened V by 4 bases and J by 3 bases, and 12 bases separated the two germline ends.

J is TRBJ1-1 and V is TRBV5-6; 8 bases agree with TRBD1. Germline V lookup: CDR1 SGHDT, CDR2 YYEEEE. The CDR3 has 15 residues. The ends lost 0 bases at V and 5 bases at J; junction bases unmatched: 6. The CDR3 reads CASSLGSGGGTEAFF. DNA of the CDR3: TGTGCCAGCAGCTTGGGATCAGGGGGCGGAACTGAAGCTTTCTTT.